A few counts support the clone carrying this TCR beta chain. The antigen remains unidentified. TCRdb used MiXCR to reprocess the 5' RACE reads, holding one entry per CDR3 protein. The sample lists just under 600,000 distinct CDR3 sequences; roughly 12% were seen once. The V and J ends lost 1 base and 9 bases respectively, with 7 bases between them. The CDR3 covers 12 residues. CDR1 SGHAT and CDR2 FQNNGV come from the germline V gene. This entry is derived from a study of T cells after yellow fever vaccination. Whole-study results and caveats: Weaker, the secondary response had a peak occurring faster, on day 5 versus 15. Booster sampling recovered most clones from primary vaccination (under 97% CD4, roughly 90% CD8).

This receptor was obtained from a man aged 25 to 40 who received the YFV17D yellow fever vaccine. The sequencing used PBMCs, collected on the day of the yellow fever booster vaccination. J is TRBJ2-1 and V is TRBV11-2, with D unresolved. The CDR3 DNA reads as TGTGCCAGCAGCTTAGCCTTAATTGAGCAGTTCTTC. As protein: CASSLALIEQFF.